One sample yielded the 30 T cell receptor beta chains listed below, sequenced in a study of blood T cells in healthy people across ages. For the second PCR, which ran for about 6 to 11 cycles, a sample-barcoded 5' primer and a J-beta primer mix were used. TCRdb re-called the 5' RACE reads through MiXCR, storing one row per CDR3 protein. This sample has 900,000 to 950,000 distinct CDR3 sequences, with roughly 29% found just once. These data were also reused for a study on T cells of mothers and their children.

The sequencing input was blood. The receptors were gathered from a woman aged 40-49 years in good health.

This clonotype was counted a few times. This chain uses TRBV20-1 with TRBJ1-3; the D is unclear. This CDR3 region has 13 residues. Germline V CDR1 and CDR2: DFQATT, SNEGSKA (reference sequence). V lost 2 bases and J 4 bases, leaving 9 bases between the germline ends. For the CDR3, the DNA is TGCAGTGCTAGACCCGTTGAAGGAAACACCATATATTTT. Residues: CSARPVEGNTIYF.

The chain couples TRBV4-1 to TRBJ2-1, with 9 bases aligning to TRBD1. Trimming took 1 base from V and 10 from J; bases not matched to a gene: 11. CDR1 is MGHRA, CDR2 YSYEKL, per germline. This CDR3 is built from 16 residues. The CDR3 sequence is CASSQGGGQGYGEQFF. For the CDR3, the DNA is TGCGCCAGCAGCCAAGGAGGGGGACAGGGTTACGGAGAGCAGTTCTTC.

V gene TRBV4-1 combines with J gene TRBJ2-1; TRBD1 matches at 7 bases. V shed 4 bases and J 0 bases; nucleotides not matched to a gene: 6. This CDR3 comprises 16 residues. Germline V gene lookup returns CDR1 MGHRA and CDR2 YSYEKL. The CDR3 DNA reads TGCGCCAGCAGCCCCCAGGGGGATCTCTCCTACAATGAGCAGTTCTTC. The encoded protein is CASSPQGDLSYNEQFF.

The rearrangement joins TRBV29-1 to TRBJ1-2; no definite D call. With 0 bases removed from V and 5 bases from J, the gap between germline ends came to 1 base. Germline CDR1 SQVTM, CDR2 ANQGSEA. The CDR3 runs 10 residues. CDR3 coding DNA: TGCAGCGTTGAAGAGTATGGCTACACCTTC. Translation: CSVEEYGYTF.

This clonotype was recorded many times. The chain links TRBV12-3 or TRBV12-4 to TRBJ2-3; 7 nucleotides line up with TRBD1. V gave up 4 bases and J gave up 8 bases; unmatched junction bases: 3. This CDR3 comprises 12 residues. CDR3 protein: CASSSNRGTQYF. DNA for the CDR3: TGTGCCAGCAGTTCCAACAGGGGTACGCAGTATTTT.

The chain joins TRBV30 to TRBJ2-3; D is unclear. Germline V gene lookup returns CDR1 GTSNPN and CDR2 SVGIG (reference sequence). This CDR3 comprises 13 residues. With 2 bases removed from V and 3 bases from J, the gap between germline ends came to 9 bases. In DNA form, the CDR3 reads TGTGCCTGGAGTCCCCCGTTGACAGATACGCAGTATTTT. It is translated as CAWSPPLTDTQYF.

The chain couples TRBV20-1 to TRBJ2-3, with a weak D call TRBD2 (7 bases). Per germline, CDR1 DFQATT and CDR2 SNEGSKA (reference sequence). Trimming pared 4 bases from V and 2 bases from J, leaving 13 bases between. The length of the CDR3 is 14 residues. The CDR3 reads CSATAGALTDTQYF. The DNA of the CDR3 is TGCAGTGCTACGGCGGGGGCTCTCACAGATACGCAGTATTTT.

This clonotype showed up many times. The J gene is TRBJ2-7, the V gene TRBV5-1, with TRBD1 identical over 7 bases. Germline V CDR1 and CDR2: SGHRS, YFSETQ. This CDR3 comprises 16 residues. V was pared by 4 bases and J by 7 bases, with 17 bases of the junction left unmatched. Here the CDR3 reads CASSHGLGTAAYEQYF. The CDR3 DNA reads TGCGCCAGCAGCCACGGTTTGGGGACAGCGGCTTATGAGCAGTACTTC.

V usage is TRBV7-8 and J usage is TRBJ1-4; no reliable D call. Trimming pared 5 bases from V and 0 bases from J, leaving 13 bases between. The CDR3 contains 16 residues. Germline loops: CDR1 SGHVS, CDR2 FQNEAQ. CDR3 DNA sequence: TGTGCCAGCAGCGGTAGTACAGCAACAACTAATGAAAAACTGTTTTTT. Amino acid sequence: CASSGSTATTNEKLFF.

The chain joins TRBV12-3 or TRBV12-4 to TRBJ2-7; D is possibly TRBD1 (5 bases). The ends were cut back, 5 bases at V and 3 bases at J, with 14 bases in the middle. This CDR3 is built from 14 residues. CDR3 region: CASSRQGTNYEQYF. The CDR3 DNA follows: TGTGCCAGCAGTCGGCAGGGTACGAACTACGAGCAGTACTTC.

The chain combines TRBV27 with TRBJ1-5, with D unresolved. CDR1 is MNHEY, CDR2 SMNVEV, per germline (reference sequence). The CDR3 is 15 residues long. V was pared by 6 bases and J by 3 bases, with 15 bases between. The CDR3 protein is CASRGFGGSNQPQHF. CDR3 bases: TGTGCCAGCAGAGGGTTTGGCGGGTCCAATCAGCCCCAGCATTTT.

This clonotype was recorded many times. V is TRBV19 and J is TRBJ2-7, with a weak D call TRBD2 (5 bases). Between the trimmed V and J ends, which lost 5 bases and 4 bases, there was a span of 12 bases. Looked up from germline, CDR1 is LNHDA and CDR2 is SQIVND (reference sequence). The CDR3 length is 13 residues. The CDR3 here is CASSAGVTYEQYF. CDR3 DNA sequence: TGTGCCAGTAGTGCCGGGGTGACGTACGAGCAGTACTTC.

This clonotype was seen a few times. At one end, the junction sequence differs from germline, possibly due to a read error. The chain uses TRBV9 and TRBJ2-3; D remains unclear. The germline gives CDR1 SGDLS, CDR2 YYNGEE. CDR3 length: 15 amino acids. The CDR3 protein is CASSALLLSTDTRYF. The CDR3 nucleotides read TGTGCCAGCAGTGCGCTACTCTTGAGCACAGATACGCGGTATTTT.

There are a few counts of this clonotype. The chain recombines TRBV12-3 or TRBV12-4 with TRBJ2-1; D may be TRBD2 (6 bases). This CDR3 region has 14 residues. V gave up 7 bases and J gave up 4 bases, with 14 bases separating them. The CDR3 is CASMNAGKYNEQFF. The CDR3 region has the DNA TGTGCCAGCATGAATGCGGGAAAGTACAATGAGCAGTTCTTC.

The V call is TRBV4-1, the J call TRBJ2-1; maybe TRBD2 (6 bases). Trimming cost V 8 bases and J 6 bases, with 17 bases left between them. Germline V gene sequence: CDR1 MGHRA, CDR2 YSYEKL. The CDR3 is 14 amino acids. DNA for the CDR3: TGCGCCAGCCGCTTGGAGGGCAGGTTCAATGAGCAGTTCTTC. Translation: CASRLEGRFNEQFF.

This clonotype was found many times. V usage is TRBV12-3 or TRBV12-4 and J usage is TRBJ2-5; no clear D gene. The CDR3 totals 14 residues. Deletions cut 6 bases from V and 0 bases from J, with 11 bases between. The CDR3 here is CASRSRFYQETQYF. The CDR3 coding sequence is TGTGCCAGCAGGTCCCGGTTTTACCAAGAGACCCAGTACTTC.

A few counts support this clonotype. This chain links TRBV27 with TRBJ1-1; D unresolved. Trimming stripped 3 bases from V and 4 bases from J, with 9 bases between. The CDR3 totals 13 residues. CDR1 and CDR2 (germline): MNHEY, SMNVEV (reference sequence). The CDR3 coding sequence is TGTGCCAGCAGTTTTAGCGTCGGCACTGAAGCTTTCTTT. This gives the protein CASSFSVGTEAFF.

There are a few counts of this clonotype. The chain carries TRBV7-2 and TRBJ1-1; weak D call: TRBD1 (6 bases). The CDR3 runs 13 residues. The germline V and J ends were trimmed by 0 bases and 11 bases, with 13 bases remaining between them. Looked up from germline, CDR1 is SGHTA and CDR2 is FQGNSA. CDR3 coding DNA: TGTGCCAGCAGCTTAGCGCAGGGGACGGTGGCTTTCTTT. Translating it yields CASSLAQGTVAFF.

The table lists this clonotype with many counts. The rearrangement joins TRBV7-8 to TRBJ2-6; 9 bases are shared with TRBD1. The V gene's germline CDR1 is SGHVS and CDR2 FQNEAQ. CDR3 length: 18 amino acids. J was trimmed by 0 bases and V by 1 base; bases with no gene match: 4. The CDR3 is CASSLGGQGNSGANVLTF. In nucleotides, the CDR3 is TGTGCCAGCAGCTTAGGGGGACAGGGTAACTCTGGGGCCAACGTCCTGACTTTC.

At least ten counts were recorded for this clonotype. This CDR3 reads CSAGEGAQGQPQHF. DNA for the CDR3: TGCAGTGCTGGTGAGGGGGCGCAGGGTCAGCCCCAGCATTTT. J is TRBJ1-5 and V is TRBV20-1, with 7 bases matching TRBD1. The J segment lost 6 bases and the V segment lost 5 bases, leaving 10 bases of the junction unmatched. CDR1 is DFQATT and CDR2 is SNEGSKA in the germline V gene (reference sequence). This CDR3 has 14 amino acids.

V gene TRBV29-1 combines with J gene TRBJ2-7; weak D call: TRBD1 (5 bases). From germline, CDR1 is SQVTM and CDR2 ANQGSEA. CDR3 length: 14 amino acids. V lost 4 bases and J 7 bases, leaving 20 bases between the germline ends. The CDR3 bases are TGCAGCGTTGGTTACAGGCAGTATTCCAGTGAGCAGTACTTC. This encodes CSVGYRQYSSEQYF.

CDR3 loop: CASSPPGTGVNTEAFF. The CDR3 nucleotides read TGTGCCAGCAGTCCGCCCGGGACAGGGGTAAACACTGAAGCTTTCTTT. The J gene is TRBJ1-1, the V gene TRBV12-3 or TRBV12-4; 10 positions match TRBD1. The CDR3 covers 16 residues. Losses at the gene ends were 5 bases for V and 2 bases for J; bases not matched to a gene: 8.

The V gene is TRBV6-2 or TRBV6-3, the J gene TRBJ1-1; possible D gene TRBD1, 5 bases. Germline values: CDR1 MNHEY, CDR2 SVGEGT. Trimming left V 11 bases short and J 5 bases short, with 12 bases between. This CDR3 has 11 residues. CDR3 in amino acids: CAGGEGTEAFF. DNA of the CDR3: TGTGCCGGAGGAGAGGGGACTGAAGCTTTCTTT.

A note on this clonotype: A read error may explain this, as a much larger clone is one base away. The chain uses TRBV12-3 or TRBV12-4 and TRBJ2-3; weak D call: TRBD1 (5 bases). The V end lost 4 bases, the J end lost 6 bases, and 14 bases lay between the germline ends. The CDR3 sequence is 14 residues long. Written as DNA, the CDR3 is TGTGCCAGCAGTTGGGGCAGGTCAATGGATACGCAGTATTTT. Translating gives CASSWGRSMDTQYF.

This clonotype showed up many times. This sequence joins TRBV10-3 and TRBJ2-7; 9 bases map to TRBD2. Germline V CDR1 and CDR2: ENHRY, SYGVKD. The CDR3 is 15 residues long. V lost 9 bases to trimming and J lost 0 bases; unmatched junction nucleotides: 9. DNA for the CDR3: TGTGCCATAATCCTAGCGGGGCTCCCCTCCTACGAGCAGTACTTC. Translating gives CAIILAGLPSYEQYF.

V is TRBV10-3 and J is TRBJ2-1; the D gene is possibly TRBD1 (5 bases). Trimming took 4 bases from V and 6 from J, leaving 19 bases between them. This CDR3 region has 16 residues. The germline V gene has CDR1 ENHRY and CDR2 SYGVKD. The CDR3 here is CAISGYQGLALNEQFF. The CDR3 nucleotides read TGTGCCATCAGTGGGTATCAGGGTTTAGCCCTCAATGAGCAGTTCTTC.

This rearrangement joins TRBV12-3 or TRBV12-4 to TRBJ1-6; 9 bases are a match to TRBD1. This CDR3 spans 13 amino acids. V trimming: 1 base; J trimming: 13 bases; junction bases outside the gene matches: 2. CDR3 coding DNA: TGTGCCAGCAGTTTAGATGGGACAGGGCCCCTCCACTTT. This sequence encodes CASSLDGTGPLHF.

This clonotype has just a few counts. CDR3 nucleotides: TGTGCCATCAGTGAGTCTATAGGGGGACCTAATCAGCCCCAGCATTTT. It translates to CAISESIGGPNQPQHF. V gene TRBV10-3 combines with J gene TRBJ1-5; possible D gene TRBD1, 6 bases. Germline V gene data show CDR1 as ENHRY and CDR2 as SYGVKD. Trimming took 0 bases from V and 4 from J, leaving 13 bases between them. The CDR3 totals 16 residues.

The chain combines TRBV7-9 with TRBJ1-5; tentative D call: TRBD1 (5 bases). This CDR3 has 15 amino acids. Trimming removed 5 bases from V and 1 base from J, with 12 bases in between. Germline V gene lookup returns CDR1 SEHNR and CDR2 FQNEAQ (reference sequence). CDR3 residues: CASSPGRRSNQPQHF. The CDR3 coding sequence is TGTGCCAGCAGCCCGGGACGGAGAAGCAATCAGCCCCAGCATTTT.

The rearrangement links TRBV5-1 to TRBJ2-7; TRBD1 matches at 11 bases. J gave up 3 bases and V 5 bases, and 7 bases lay outside the gene matches. The CDR3 length is 15 residues. Germline values: CDR1 SGHRS, CDR2 YFSETQ. This chain's CDR3 is CASRPGTGGLYEQYF. In nucleotides, the CDR3 is TGCGCCAGCAGACCCGGGACAGGGGGACTCTACGAGCAGTACTTC.